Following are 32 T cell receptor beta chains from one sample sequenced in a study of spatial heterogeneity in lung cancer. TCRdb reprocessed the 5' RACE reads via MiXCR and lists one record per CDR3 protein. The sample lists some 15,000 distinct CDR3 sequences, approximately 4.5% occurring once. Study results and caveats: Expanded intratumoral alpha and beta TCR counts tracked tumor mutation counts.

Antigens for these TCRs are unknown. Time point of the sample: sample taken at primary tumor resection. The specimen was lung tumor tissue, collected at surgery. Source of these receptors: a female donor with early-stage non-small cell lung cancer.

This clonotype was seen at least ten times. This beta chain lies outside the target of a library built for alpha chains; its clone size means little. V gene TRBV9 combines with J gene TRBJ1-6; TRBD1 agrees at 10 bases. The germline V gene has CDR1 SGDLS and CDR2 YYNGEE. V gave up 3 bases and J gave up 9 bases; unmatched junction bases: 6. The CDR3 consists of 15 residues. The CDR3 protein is CASSGQGARISPLHF. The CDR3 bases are TGTGCCAGCAGCGGACAGGGGGCGCGGATTTCACCCCTCCACTTT. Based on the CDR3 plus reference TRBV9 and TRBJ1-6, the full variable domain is DSGVTQTPKHLITATGQRVTLRCSPRSGDLSVYWYQQSLDQGLQFLIQYYNGEERAKGNILERFSAQQFPDLHSELNLSSLELGDSALYFCASSGQGARISPLHFGNGTRLTVT.

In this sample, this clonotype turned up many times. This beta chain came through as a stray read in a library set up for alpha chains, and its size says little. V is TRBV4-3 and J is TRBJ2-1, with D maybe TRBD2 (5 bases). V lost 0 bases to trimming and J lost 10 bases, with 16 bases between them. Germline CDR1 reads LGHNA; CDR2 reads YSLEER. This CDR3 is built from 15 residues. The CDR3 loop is CASSQEPYSEGEQFF. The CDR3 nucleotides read TGCGCCAGCAGCCAAGAGCCCTACAGTGAGGGAGAGCAGTTCTTC.

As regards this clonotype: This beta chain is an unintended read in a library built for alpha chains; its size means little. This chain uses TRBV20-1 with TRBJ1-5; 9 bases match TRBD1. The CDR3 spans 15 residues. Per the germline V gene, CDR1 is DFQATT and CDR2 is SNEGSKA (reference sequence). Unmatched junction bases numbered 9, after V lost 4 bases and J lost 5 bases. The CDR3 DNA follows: TGCAGTGCTACCTCCCCGAGGACAGGGGATCAGCCCCAGCATTTT. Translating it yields CSATSPRTGDQPQHF.

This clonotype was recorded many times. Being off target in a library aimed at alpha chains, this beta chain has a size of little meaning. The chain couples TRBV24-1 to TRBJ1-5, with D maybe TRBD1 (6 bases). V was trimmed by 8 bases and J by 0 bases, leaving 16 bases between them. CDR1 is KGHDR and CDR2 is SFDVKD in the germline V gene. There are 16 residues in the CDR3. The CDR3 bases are TGTGCCACCATGAAGGACAGAATTTATAGCAATCAGCCCCAGCATTTT. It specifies CATMKDRIYSNQPQHF.

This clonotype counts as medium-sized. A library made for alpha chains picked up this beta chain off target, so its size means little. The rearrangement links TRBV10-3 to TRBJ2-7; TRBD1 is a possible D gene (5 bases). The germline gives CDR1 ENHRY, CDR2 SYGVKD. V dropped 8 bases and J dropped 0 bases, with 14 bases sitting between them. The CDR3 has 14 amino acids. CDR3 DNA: TGTGCCATCGGAGACCTCAGGGACTCCTACGAGCAGTACTTC. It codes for CAIGDLRDSYEQYF.

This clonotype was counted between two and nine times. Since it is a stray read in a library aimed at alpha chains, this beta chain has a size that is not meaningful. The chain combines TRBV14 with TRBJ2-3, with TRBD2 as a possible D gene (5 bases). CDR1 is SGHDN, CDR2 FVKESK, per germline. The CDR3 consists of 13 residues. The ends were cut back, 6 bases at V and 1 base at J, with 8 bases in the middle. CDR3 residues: CASRGAGTDTQYF. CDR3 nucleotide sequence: TGTGCCAGCAGGGGAGCTGGCACAGATACGCAGTATTTT. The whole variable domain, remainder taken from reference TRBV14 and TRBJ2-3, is EAGVTQFPSHSVIEKGQTVTLRCDPISGHDNLYWYRRVMGKEIKFLLHFVKESKQDESGMPNNRFLAERTGGTYSTLKVQPAELEDSGVYFCASRGAGTDTQYFGPGTRLTVL.

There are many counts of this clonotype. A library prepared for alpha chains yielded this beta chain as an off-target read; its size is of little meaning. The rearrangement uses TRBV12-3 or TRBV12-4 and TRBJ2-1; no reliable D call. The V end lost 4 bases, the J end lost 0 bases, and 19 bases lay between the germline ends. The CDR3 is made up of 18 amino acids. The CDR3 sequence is CASSWTLEAFSSYNEQFF. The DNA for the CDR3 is TGTGCCAGCAGTTGGACCCTCGAGGCCTTCAGCTCCTACAATGAGCAGTTCTTC.

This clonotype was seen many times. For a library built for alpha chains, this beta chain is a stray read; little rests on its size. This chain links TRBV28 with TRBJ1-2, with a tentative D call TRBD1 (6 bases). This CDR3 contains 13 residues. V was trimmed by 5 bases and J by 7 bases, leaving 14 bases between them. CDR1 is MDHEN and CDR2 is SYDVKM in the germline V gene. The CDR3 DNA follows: TGTGCCAGCAGTGAAGGGGGGACGGTTGGCTACACCTTC. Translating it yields CASSEGGTVGYTF.

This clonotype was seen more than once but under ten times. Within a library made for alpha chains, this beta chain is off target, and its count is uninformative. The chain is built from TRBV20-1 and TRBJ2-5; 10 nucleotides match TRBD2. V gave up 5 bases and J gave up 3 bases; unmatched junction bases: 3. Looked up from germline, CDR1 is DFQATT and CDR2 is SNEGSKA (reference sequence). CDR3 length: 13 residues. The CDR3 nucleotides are TGCAGTGCTGGAAGCGGGGGGGAAGAGACCCAGTACTTC. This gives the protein CSAGSGGEETQYF.

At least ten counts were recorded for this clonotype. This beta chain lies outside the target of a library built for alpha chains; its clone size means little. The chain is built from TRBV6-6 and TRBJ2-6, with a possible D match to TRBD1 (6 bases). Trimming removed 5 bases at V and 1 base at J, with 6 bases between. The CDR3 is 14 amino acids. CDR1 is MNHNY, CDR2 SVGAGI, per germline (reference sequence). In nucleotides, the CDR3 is TGTGCCAGCAGTGACAGGTCTGGGGCCAACGTCCTGACTTTC. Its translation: CASSDRSGANVLTF.

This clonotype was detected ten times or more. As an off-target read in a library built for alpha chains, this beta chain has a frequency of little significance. Here the CDR3 reads CASSRGLAGESYNEQFF. The CDR3 DNA reads TGTGCCAGCAGCCGCGGACTAGCGGGGGAAAGCTACAATGAGCAGTTCTTC. The chain combines TRBV7-9 with TRBJ2-1; TRBD2 aligns across 13 bases. CDR1 is SEHNR, CDR2 FQNEAQ, per germline (reference sequence). The CDR3 loop spans 17 amino acids. With 5 bases clipped from V and 3 bases from J, the junction kept 7 bases outside the gene matches. The full variable domain, with the rest looked up from reference TRBV7-9 and TRBJ2-1, is DTGVSQNPRHKITKRGQNVTFRCDPISEHNRLYWYRQTLGQGPEFLTYFQNEAQLEKSRLLSDRFSAERPKGSFSTLEIQRTEQGDSAMYLCASSRGLAGESYNEQFFGPGTRLTVL.

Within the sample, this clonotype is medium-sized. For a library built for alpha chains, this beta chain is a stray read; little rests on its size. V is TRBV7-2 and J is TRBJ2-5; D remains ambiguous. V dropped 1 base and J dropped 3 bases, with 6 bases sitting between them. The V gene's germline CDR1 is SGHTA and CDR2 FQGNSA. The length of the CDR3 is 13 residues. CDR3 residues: CASSLESKETQYF. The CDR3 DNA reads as TGTGCCAGCAGCTTAGAATCTAAAGAGACCCAGTACTTC.

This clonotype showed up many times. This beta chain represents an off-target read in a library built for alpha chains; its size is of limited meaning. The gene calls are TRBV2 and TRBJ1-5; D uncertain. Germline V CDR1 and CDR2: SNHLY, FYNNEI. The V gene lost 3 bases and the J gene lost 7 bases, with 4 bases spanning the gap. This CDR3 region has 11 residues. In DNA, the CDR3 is TGTGCCAGCAGTGATGACCAGCCCCAGCATTTT. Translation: CASSDDQPQHF.

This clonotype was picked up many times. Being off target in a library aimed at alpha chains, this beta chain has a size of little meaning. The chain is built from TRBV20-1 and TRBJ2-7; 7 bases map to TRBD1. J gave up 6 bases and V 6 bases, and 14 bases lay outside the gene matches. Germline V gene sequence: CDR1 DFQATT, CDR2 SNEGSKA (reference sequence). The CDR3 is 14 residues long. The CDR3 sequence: CSATKGQFISEQYF. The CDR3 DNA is TGCAGTGCAACTAAGGGACAGTTCATATCCGAGCAGTACTTC.

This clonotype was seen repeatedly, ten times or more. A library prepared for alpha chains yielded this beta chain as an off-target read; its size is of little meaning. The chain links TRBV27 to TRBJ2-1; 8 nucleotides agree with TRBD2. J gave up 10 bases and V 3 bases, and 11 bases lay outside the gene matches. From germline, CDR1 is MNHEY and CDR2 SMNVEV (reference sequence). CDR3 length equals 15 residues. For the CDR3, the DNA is TGTGCCAGCAGTTTTCGCCTAGCGGGTGCCTGGGAGCAGTTCTTC. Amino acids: CASSFRLAGAWEQFF.

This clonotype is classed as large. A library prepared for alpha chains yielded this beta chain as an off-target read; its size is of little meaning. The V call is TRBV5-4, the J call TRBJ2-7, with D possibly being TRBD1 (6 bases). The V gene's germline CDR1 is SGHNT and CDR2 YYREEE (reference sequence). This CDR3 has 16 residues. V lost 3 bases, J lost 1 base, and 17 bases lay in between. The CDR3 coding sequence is TGTGCCAGCAGCTCCCGAGTGGGGACATGGTCCTACGAGCAGTACTTC. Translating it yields CASSSRVGTWSYEQYF.

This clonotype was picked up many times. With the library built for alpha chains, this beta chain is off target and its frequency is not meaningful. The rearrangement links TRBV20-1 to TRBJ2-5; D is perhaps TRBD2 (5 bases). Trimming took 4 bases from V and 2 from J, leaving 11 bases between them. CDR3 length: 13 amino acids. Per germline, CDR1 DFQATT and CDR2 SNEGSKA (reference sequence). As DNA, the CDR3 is TGCAGTGCTACGAGGCCGGGGCAAGAGACCCAGTACTTC. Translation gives CSATRPGQETQYF.

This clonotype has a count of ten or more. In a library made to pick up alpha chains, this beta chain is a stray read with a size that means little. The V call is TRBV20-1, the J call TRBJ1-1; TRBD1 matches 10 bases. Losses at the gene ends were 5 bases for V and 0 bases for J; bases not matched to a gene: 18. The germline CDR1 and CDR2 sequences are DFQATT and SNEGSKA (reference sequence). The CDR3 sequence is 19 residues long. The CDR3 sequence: CSAPGGQGFMGNMNTEAFF. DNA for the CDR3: TGCAGTGCTCCCGGGGGACAGGGGTTCATGGGGAACATGAACACTGAAGCTTTCTTT.

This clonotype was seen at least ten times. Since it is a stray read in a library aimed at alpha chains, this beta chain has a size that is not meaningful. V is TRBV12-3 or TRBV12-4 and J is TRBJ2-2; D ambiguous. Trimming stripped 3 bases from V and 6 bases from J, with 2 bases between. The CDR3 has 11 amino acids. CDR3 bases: TGTGCCAGCAGTTTGTCCGGGGAGCTGTTTTTT. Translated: CASSLSGELFF.

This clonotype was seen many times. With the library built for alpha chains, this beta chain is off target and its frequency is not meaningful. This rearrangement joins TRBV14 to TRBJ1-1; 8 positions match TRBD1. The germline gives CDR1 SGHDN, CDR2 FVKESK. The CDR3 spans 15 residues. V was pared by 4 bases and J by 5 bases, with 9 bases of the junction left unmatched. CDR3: CASSPGGALGTEAFF. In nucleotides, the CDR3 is TGTGCCAGCAGCCCAGGGGGCGCTTTGGGAACTGAAGCTTTCTTT.

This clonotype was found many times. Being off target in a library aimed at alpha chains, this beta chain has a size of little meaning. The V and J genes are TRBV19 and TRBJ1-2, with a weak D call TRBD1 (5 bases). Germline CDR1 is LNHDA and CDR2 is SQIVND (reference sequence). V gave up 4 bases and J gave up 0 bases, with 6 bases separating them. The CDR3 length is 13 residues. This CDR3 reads CASSKGANYGYTF. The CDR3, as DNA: TGTGCCAGTAGTAAAGGGGCTAACTATGGCTACACCTTC.

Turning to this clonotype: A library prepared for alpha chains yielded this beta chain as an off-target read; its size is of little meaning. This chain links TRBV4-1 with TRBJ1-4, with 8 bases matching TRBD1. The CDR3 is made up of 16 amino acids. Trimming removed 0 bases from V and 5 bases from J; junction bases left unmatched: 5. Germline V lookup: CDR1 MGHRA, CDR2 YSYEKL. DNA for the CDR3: TGCGCCAGCAGCCAAGAAACCGGGACAGGCAATGAAAAACTGTTTTTT. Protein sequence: CASSQETGTGNEKLFF.

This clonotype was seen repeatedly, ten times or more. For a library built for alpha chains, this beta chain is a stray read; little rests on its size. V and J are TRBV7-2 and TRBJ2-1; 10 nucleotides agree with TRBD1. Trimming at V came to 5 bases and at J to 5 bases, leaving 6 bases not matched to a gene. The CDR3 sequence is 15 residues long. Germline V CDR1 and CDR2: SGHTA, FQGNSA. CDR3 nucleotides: TGTGCCAGCAGCCCGGGACAGGGGATTCACAATGAGCAGTTCTTC. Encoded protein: CASSPGQGIHNEQFF.

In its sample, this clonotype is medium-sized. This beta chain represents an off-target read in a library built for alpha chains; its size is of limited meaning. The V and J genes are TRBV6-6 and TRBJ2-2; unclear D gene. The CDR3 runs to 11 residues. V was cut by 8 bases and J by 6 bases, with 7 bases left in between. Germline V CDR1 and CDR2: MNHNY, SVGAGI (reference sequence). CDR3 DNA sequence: TGTGCCAGCCGCGATTCCGGGGAGCTGTTTTTT. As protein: CASRDSGELFF.

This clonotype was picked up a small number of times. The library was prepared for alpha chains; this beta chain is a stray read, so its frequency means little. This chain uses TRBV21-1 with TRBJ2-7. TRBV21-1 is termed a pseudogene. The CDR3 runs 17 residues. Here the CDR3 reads CASSKSVSDRGSYEQYF. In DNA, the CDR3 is TGTGCCAGCAGCAAATCAGTGTCGGACAGGGGGTCCTACGAGCAGTACTTC.

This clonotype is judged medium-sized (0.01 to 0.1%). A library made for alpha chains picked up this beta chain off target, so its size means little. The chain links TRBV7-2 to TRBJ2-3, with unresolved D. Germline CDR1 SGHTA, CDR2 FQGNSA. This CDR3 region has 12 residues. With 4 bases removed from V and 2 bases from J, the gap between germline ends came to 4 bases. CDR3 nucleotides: TGTGCCAGCAGCTCGTTCACAGATACGCAGTATTTT. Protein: CASSSFTDTQYF.

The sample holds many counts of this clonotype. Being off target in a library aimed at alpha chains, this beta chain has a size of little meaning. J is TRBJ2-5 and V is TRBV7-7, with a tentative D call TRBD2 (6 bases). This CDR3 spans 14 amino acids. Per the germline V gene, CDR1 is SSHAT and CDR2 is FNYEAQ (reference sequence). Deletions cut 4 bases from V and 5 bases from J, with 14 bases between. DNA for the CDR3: TGTGCCAGCAGCTGGAGCAGTGGAGGGGAGACCCAGTACTTC. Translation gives CASSWSSGGETQYF.

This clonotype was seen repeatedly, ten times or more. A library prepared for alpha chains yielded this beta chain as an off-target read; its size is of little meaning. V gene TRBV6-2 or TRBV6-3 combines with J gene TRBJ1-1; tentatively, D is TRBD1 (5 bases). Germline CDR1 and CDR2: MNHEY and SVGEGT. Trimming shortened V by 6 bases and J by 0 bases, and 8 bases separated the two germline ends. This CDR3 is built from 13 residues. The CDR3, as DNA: TGTGCCAGCAGGTGGGACTTGAACACTGAAGCTTTCTTT. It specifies CASRWDLNTEAFF.

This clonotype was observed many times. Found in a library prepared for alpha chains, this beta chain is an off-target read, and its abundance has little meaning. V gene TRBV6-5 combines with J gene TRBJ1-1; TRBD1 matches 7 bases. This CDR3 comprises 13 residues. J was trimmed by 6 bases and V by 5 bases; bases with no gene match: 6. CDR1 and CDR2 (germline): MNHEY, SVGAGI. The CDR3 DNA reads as TGTGCCAGCAGTCGACAGGGAAGCCCTGAAGCTTTCTTT. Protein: CASSRQGSPEAFF.

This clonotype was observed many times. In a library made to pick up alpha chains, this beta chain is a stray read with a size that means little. The CDR3 here is CASSLGLSNEQYF. For the CDR3, the DNA is TGTGCCAGCAGCTTGGGTCTAAGTAACGAGCAGTACTTC. The chain joins TRBV5-6 to TRBJ2-7; D ambiguous. Germline assignment: CDR1 SGHDT and CDR2 YYEEEE. The V end was cut by 0 bases, the J end by 5 bases, with 9 bases between. This CDR3 spans 13 amino acids.

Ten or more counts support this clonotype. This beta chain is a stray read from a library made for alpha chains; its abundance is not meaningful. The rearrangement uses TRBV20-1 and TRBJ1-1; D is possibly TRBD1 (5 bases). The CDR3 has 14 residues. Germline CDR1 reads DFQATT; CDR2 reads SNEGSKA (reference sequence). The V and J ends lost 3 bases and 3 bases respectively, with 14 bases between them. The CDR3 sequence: CSASVGGRDTEAFF. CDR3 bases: TGCAGTGCTAGCGTGGGGGGGAGGGACACTGAAGCTTTCTTT.

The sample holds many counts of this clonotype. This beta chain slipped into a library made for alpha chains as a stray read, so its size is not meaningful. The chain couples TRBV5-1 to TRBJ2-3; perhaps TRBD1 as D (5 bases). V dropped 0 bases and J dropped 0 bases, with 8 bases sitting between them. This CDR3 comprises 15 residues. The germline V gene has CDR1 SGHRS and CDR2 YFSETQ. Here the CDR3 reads CASSLVKGSTDTQYF. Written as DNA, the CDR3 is TGCGCCAGCAGCTTGGTGAAGGGGAGCACAGATACGCAGTATTTT.